Presented here are 32 T cell receptor beta chains from one specimen sequenced in a study of OX40 agonist ivuxolimab in advanced cancers. Sequencing used immunoSEQ multiplex PCR; TCRdb keeps in-frame clones, though not all of them. This sample has fewer than 55,000 clones; approximately 90% occur once, and the top ten carry 10%. The starting material was CD4+ or CD8+ T cells sorted from blood, obtained in a trial of the OX40 agonist ivuxolimab. The source is an adult with an advanced solid tumor such as melanoma, head and neck, liver or kidney cancer.

The CDR3 here is CASSQDGEGNEQFF. The CDR3 nucleotides are TGCGCCAGCAGCCAAGATGGGGAGGGCAATGAGCAGTTCTTC. The chain employs TRBV4-1 and TRBJ2-1, with 7 bases fitting TRBD2. From germline, CDR1 is MGHRA and CDR2 YSYEKL. The junction had 2 bases not matched to a gene; V was cut back by 0 bases and J by 6 bases. The CDR3 runs to 14 residues.

The rearrangement uses TRBV7-2 and TRBJ1-2; D gene ambiguous. CDR1 SGHTA and CDR2 FQGNSA come from the germline V gene. The V end lost 0 bases, the J end lost 3 bases, and 8 bases lay between the germline ends. The CDR3 contains 14 residues. Here the CDR3 DNA reads TGTGCCAGCAGCTTAGCTGGTCACGACTATGGCTACACCTTC. Translating it yields CASSLAGHDYGYTF.

The J gene is TRBJ1-3, the V gene TRBV27, with 7 bases matching TRBD1. Germline trimming cut 8 bases from V and 0 bases from J; bases unmatched to any gene: 7. The germline CDR1 and CDR2 sequences are MNHEY and SMNVEV (reference sequence). CDR3 length: 15 amino acids. The CDR3 DNA is TGTGCCAGCGGATACAGGGGAGACTCTGGAAACACCATATATTTT. The encoded protein is CASGYRGDSGNTIYF.

The J gene is TRBJ2-7, the V gene TRBV7-9; the match to TRBD2 covers 7 bases. CDR1 and CDR2 (germline): SEHNR, FQNEAQ (reference sequence). The junction had 10 bases not matched to a gene; V was cut back by 11 bases and J by 0 bases. The length of the CDR3 is 14 residues. CDR3 loop: CALSSGASSYEQYF. The CDR3, as DNA: TGTGCCCTCTCGAGCGGGGCCAGCTCCTACGAGCAGTACTTC.

This chain joins TRBV2 and TRBJ1-5; D may be TRBD1 (6 bases). The germline V gene encodes CDR1 SNHLY and CDR2 FYNNEI. The CDR3 runs to 15 residues. Trimming took 3 bases from V and 3 from J, leaving 12 bases between them. CDR3 sequence (DNA): TGTGCCAGCAGTGAGCGCACAGGGCCCAATCAGCCCCAGCATTTT. This encodes CASSERTGPNQPQHF.

In its sample, this clone was seen once. The V gene is TRBV6-1, the J gene TRBJ2-7; TRBD1 matches at 8 bases. Trimming took 3 bases from V and 1 from J; bases not matched to a gene: 2. The CDR3 is made up of 14 amino acids. Germline assignment: CDR1 MNHNS and CDR2 SASEGT. The CDR3 protein is CASSEGQVSYEQYF. DNA of the CDR3: TGTGCCAGCAGTGAGGGACAGGTTTCCTACGAGCAGTACTTC.

The chain carries TRBV4-3 and TRBJ2-7; D perhaps matches TRBD1 (5 bases). The germline V gene encodes CDR1 LGHNA and CDR2 YSLEER. Between the trimmed V and J ends, which lost 2 bases and 0 bases, there was a span of 11 bases. The length of the CDR3 is 15 residues. CDR3 in amino acids: CASSQSSTGSYEQYF. The CDR3 nucleotides are TGCGCCAGCAGCCAATCCTCAACAGGCTCCTACGAGCAGTACTTC.

V is TRBV7-6 and J is TRBJ1-1; TRBD1 matches 7 bases. V trimming: 1 base; J trimming: 2 bases; junction bases outside the gene matches: 4. Germline lookup yields CDR1 SGHVS and CDR2 FNYEAQ. The CDR3 loop spans 15 amino acids. The CDR3 bases are TGTGCCAGCAGCTTAGACCGGGACAGTAACACTGAAGCTTTCTTT. Protein product: CASSLDRDSNTEAFF.

The genes are TRBV19 and TRBJ2-2, with 9 bases identical to TRBD1. Unmatched junction bases numbered 8, after V lost 0 bases and J lost 6 bases. The CDR3 loop spans 17 amino acids. Per the germline V gene, CDR1 is LNHDA and CDR2 is SQIVND (reference sequence). This CDR3 is CASSIDPDRGVAGELFF. The CDR3 region has the DNA TGTGCCAGTAGTATAGACCCTGACAGGGGGGTCGCCGGGGAGCTGTTTTTT.

This chain links TRBV5-4 with TRBJ2-6; D is unresolved. The V gene's germline CDR1 is SGHNT and CDR2 YYREEE (reference sequence). Trimming took off 1 base at V and 3 bases at J, with 5 bases between the two ends. The CDR3 totals 14 residues. The CDR3 region has the DNA TGTGCCAGCAGCTTGTCCGATGGGGCCAACGTCCTGACTTTC. It specifies CASSLSDGANVLTF.

This chain joins TRBV7-9 and TRBJ1-1, with 7 bases lining up with TRBD1. CDR3 size: 13 residues. Per germline, CDR1 SEHNR and CDR2 FQNEAQ (reference sequence). Unmatched junction bases numbered 10, after V lost 11 bases and J lost 4 bases. As DNA, the CDR3 is TGTGCCGTCATACAGGGGACCTTCACTGAAGCTTTCTTT. This gives the protein CAVIQGTFTEAFF.

The chain employs TRBV27 and TRBJ1-1, with D tentatively TRBD1 (6 bases). This CDR3 is 14 amino acids long. The germline CDR1 and CDR2 sequences are MNHEY and SMNVEV (reference sequence). Trimming cost V 6 bases and J 3 bases, with 14 bases left between them. CDR3 in amino acids: CASRLLKGDTEAFF. The DNA for the CDR3 is TGTGCCAGCAGGCTACTAAAGGGGGACACTGAAGCTTTCTTT.

The rearrangement links TRBV6-5 to TRBJ1-1; D is uncertain. Germline V lookup: CDR1 MNHEY, CDR2 SVGAGI. This CDR3 comprises 13 residues. The V end lost 1 base, the J end lost 1 base, and 4 bases lay between the germline ends. The CDR3 is CASSYLGNTEAFF. The CDR3 DNA sequence: TGTGCCAGCAGTTACTTAGGGAACACTGAAGCTTTCTTT.

In its sample, this clone ranks as medium-sized. The chain has TRBV4-3 and TRBJ1-5; 9 bases line up with TRBD1. With 3 bases clipped from V and 2 bases from J, the junction kept 2 bases outside the gene matches. Looked up from germline, CDR1 is LGHNA and CDR2 is YSLEER. This CDR3 is 15 amino acids long. The CDR3 sequence: CASSQDRGRNQPQHF. CDR3 coding DNA: TGCGCCAGCAGCCAGGACAGGGGCCGCAATCAGCCCCAGCATTTT.

The chain joins TRBV6-5 to TRBJ1-2, with a weak D call TRBD1 (6 bases). Per the germline V gene, CDR1 is MNHEY and CDR2 is SVGAGI. The CDR3 sequence is 15 residues long. V lost 0 bases to trimming and J lost 3 bases, with 11 bases between them. In DNA form, the CDR3 reads TGTGCCAGCAGTTACTCGCCGGGGGCTGACTATGGCTACACCTTC. The encoded protein is CASSYSPGADYGYTF.

This chain's CDR3 is CASNDLGTLQETQYF. In DNA, the CDR3 is TGTGCCAGCAATGACCTCGGGACTCTTCAAGAGACCCAGTACTTC. The chain recombines TRBV9 with TRBJ2-5; a weak D match, TRBD2 (6 bases). V was shortened by 6 bases and J by 2 bases, with 17 bases between the two germline ends. The CDR3 totals 15 residues. Looked up from germline, CDR1 is SGDLS and CDR2 is YYNGEE.

The chain carries TRBV9 and TRBJ1-1; 10 bases map to TRBD1. Losses at the gene ends were 3 bases for V and 8 bases for J; bases not matched to a gene: 7. This CDR3 spans 14 amino acids. The germline CDR1 and CDR2 sequences are SGDLS and YYNGEE. The CDR3 loop reads CASSDRDRGGEAFF. The DNA for the CDR3 is TGTGCCAGCAGCGACCGGGACAGGGGAGGCGAAGCTTTCTTT.

This clone was detected a few times. The chain uses TRBV7-9 and TRBJ2-5; TRBD1 agrees at 8 bases. The CDR3 is 17 amino acids. V shed 0 bases, J shed 2 bases, and the junction held 8 bases outside the gene matches. CDR1 and CDR2 from the germline V gene are SEHNR and FQNEAQ (reference sequence). The CDR3 loop reads CASSLAWQGAYQETQYF. The CDR3, as DNA: TGTGCCAGCAGCTTAGCGTGGCAGGGGGCCTATCAAGAGACCCAGTACTTC.

The V call is TRBV6-6, the J call TRBJ2-7; the D is unclear. V gave up 5 bases and J gave up 2 bases, with 16 bases separating them. Germline CDR1 MNHNY, CDR2 SVGAGI (reference sequence). The length of the CDR3 is 15 residues. The CDR3 DNA reads TGTGCCAGCAGTACACTACCGGGCCCGGCCTACGAGCAGTACTTC. Residues: CASSTLPGPAYEQYF.

This chain connects TRBV9 to TRBJ2-5; 8 bases are a match to TRBD2. V shed 0 bases and J 1 base; nucleotides not matched to a gene: 5. This CDR3 comprises 16 residues. Germline CDR1 is SGDLS and CDR2 is YYNGEE. CDR3 bases: TGTGCCAGCAGCGTAGAGGTTAGCGGGGCCCAAGAGACCCAGTACTTC. Translated: CASSVEVSGAQETQYF.

The chain employs TRBV7-9 and TRBJ2-1; 7 nucleotides line up with TRBD2. CDR1 is SEHNR, CDR2 FQNEAQ, per germline (reference sequence). CDR3 size: 16 residues. The V gene end was trimmed by 2 bases and the J gene end by 5 bases; junction bases not matched to a gene: 9. CDR3 nucleotides: TGTGCCAGCAGCTTATCACTAGGACTAGTAAACAATGAGCAGTTCTTC. Protein sequence: CASSLSLGLVNNEQFF.

This clone has only one observation. The chain recombines TRBV7-8 with TRBJ2-1, with TRBD2 matching 11 bases. The trim removed 7 bases at V and 7 bases at J, leaving 9 bases unmatched. This CDR3 has 15 residues. Germline CDR1 is SGHVS and CDR2 is FQNEAQ. This chain's CDR3 is CASTGGASGRNEQFF. The CDR3, as DNA: TGTGCCAGCACCGGTGGGGCTAGCGGGAGGAATGAGCAGTTCTTC. The full variable domain, in which reference TRBV7-8 and TRBJ2-1 provide the parts outside the CDR3, is GAGVSQSPRYKVAKRGQDVALRCDPISGHVSLFWYQQALGQGPEFLTYFQNEAQLDKSGLPSDRFFAERPEGSVSTLKIQRTQQEDSAVYLCASTGGASGRNEQFFGPGTRLTVL.

The chain carries TRBV7-3 and TRBJ2-5, with D possibly being TRBD1 (6 bases). Trimming took off 10 bases at V and 2 bases at J, with 32 bases between the two ends. The CDR3 sequence is 19 residues long. Looked up from germline, CDR1 is SGHTA and CDR2 is FQGTGA. The CDR3 sequence: CATERAETGNKILQETQYF. CDR3 bases: TGTGCCACTGAACGGGCTGAAACAGGGAATAAGATCTTACAAGAGACCCAGTACTTC.

V usage is TRBV11-3 and J usage is TRBJ2-3; D ambiguous. Trimming cost V 0 bases and J 6 bases, with 7 bases left between them. This CDR3 contains 13 residues. Germline V gene lookup returns CDR1 SGHNT and CDR2 YENEEA. The CDR3: CASSLEQADTQYF. The CDR3 nucleotides read TGTGCCAGCAGCTTAGAGCAGGCCGATACGCAGTATTTT.

The rearrangement links TRBV4-3 to TRBJ1-3; 9 nucleotides match TRBD1. CDR3 length equals 15 residues. Germline assignment: CDR1 LGHNA and CDR2 YSLEER. With 1 base clipped from V and 2 bases from J, the junction kept 0 bases outside the gene matches. Here the CDR3 reads CASSQGTGAGNTIYF. In nucleotides, the CDR3 is TGCGCCAGCAGCCAAGGGACAGGGGCTGGAAACACCATATATTTT.

The rearrangement joins TRBV7-2 to TRBJ2-3; TRBD1 aligns across 7 bases. Germline trimming cut 2 bases from V and 4 bases from J; bases unmatched to any gene: 6. Germline V CDR1 and CDR2: SGHTA, FQGNSA. CDR3 length: 15 amino acids. This CDR3 reads CASSLWSGTADTQYF. The CDR3 DNA reads as TGTGCCAGCAGCTTATGGTCCGGGACAGCAGATACGCAGTATTTT.

The V gene is TRBV6-5, the J gene TRBJ1-6, with TRBD1 matching 7 bases. The V gene end was trimmed by 5 bases and the J gene end by 9 bases; junction bases not matched to a gene: 10. CDR3 length: 15 amino acids. Germline CDR1 MNHEY, CDR2 SVGAGI. Here the CDR3 reads CASSPGVTGLSPLHF. In nucleotides, the CDR3 is TGTGCCAGCAGTCCCGGGGTGACAGGGCTTTCACCCCTCCACTTT.

V and J are TRBV9 and TRBJ1-2, with unresolved D. V was clipped by 4 bases and J by 3 bases, with 13 bases between them. This CDR3 spans 14 amino acids. The germline V gene encodes CDR1 SGDLS and CDR2 YYNGEE. The CDR3 region is CASSPRTAYYGYTF. In DNA form, the CDR3 reads TGTGCCAGCAGCCCCCGGACGGCATACTATGGCTACACCTTC. The whole variable domain, filled in from reference TRBV9 and TRBJ1-2, reads DSGVTQTPKHLITATGQRVTLRCSPRSGDLSVYWYQQSLDQGLQFLIQYYNGEERAKGNILERFSAQQFPDLHSELNLSSLELGDSALYFCASSPRTAYYGYTFGSGTRLTVV.

The V and J genes are TRBV6-6 and TRBJ2-5; possibly TRBD2 for D (6 bases). V lost 7 bases and J lost 5, with 14 bases in between. CDR3 length: 13 residues. Looked up from germline, CDR1 is MNHNY and CDR2 is SVGAGI (reference sequence). This CDR3 reads CASKASAVETQYF. CDR3 nucleotides: TGTGCCAGCAAGGCTAGCGCTGTTGAGACCCAGTACTTC.

This clone is categorized as medium-sized (0.01 to 0.1%). The V call is TRBV4-2, the J call TRBJ1-6, with D possibly being TRBD1 (5 bases). Germline V gene lookup returns CDR1 LGHNA and CDR2 YNFKEQ. This CDR3 is 14 amino acids long. Trimming left V 3 bases short and J 10 bases short, with 13 bases between. CDR3 region: CASSHVGAESPLHF. The CDR3 DNA follows: TGTGCCAGCAGCCACGTTGGGGCAGAATCACCCCTCCACTTT.

The chain combines TRBV4-1 with TRBJ1-2; 7 nucleotides match TRBD1. The germline CDR1 and CDR2 sequences are MGHRA and YSYEKL. CDR3 length: 17 residues. Trimming removed 1 base from V and 6 bases from J; junction bases left unmatched: 14. CDR3 sequence (DNA): TGCGCCAGCAGCCAAGCTTCGGTAGGGGGCGGGGTAGATGGCTACACCTTC. Protein product: CASSQASVGGGVDGYTF.

The gene calls are TRBV5-6 and TRBJ1-1, with a tentative D call TRBD1 (5 bases). The germline V and J ends were trimmed by 4 bases and 0 bases, with 10 bases remaining between them. Germline V gene lookup returns CDR1 SGHDT and CDR2 YYEEEE. CDR3 size: 14 residues. Here the CDR3 DNA reads TGTGCCAGCAGCCCCGGACACATGAACACTGAAGCTTTCTTT. This codes for CASSPGHMNTEAFF.